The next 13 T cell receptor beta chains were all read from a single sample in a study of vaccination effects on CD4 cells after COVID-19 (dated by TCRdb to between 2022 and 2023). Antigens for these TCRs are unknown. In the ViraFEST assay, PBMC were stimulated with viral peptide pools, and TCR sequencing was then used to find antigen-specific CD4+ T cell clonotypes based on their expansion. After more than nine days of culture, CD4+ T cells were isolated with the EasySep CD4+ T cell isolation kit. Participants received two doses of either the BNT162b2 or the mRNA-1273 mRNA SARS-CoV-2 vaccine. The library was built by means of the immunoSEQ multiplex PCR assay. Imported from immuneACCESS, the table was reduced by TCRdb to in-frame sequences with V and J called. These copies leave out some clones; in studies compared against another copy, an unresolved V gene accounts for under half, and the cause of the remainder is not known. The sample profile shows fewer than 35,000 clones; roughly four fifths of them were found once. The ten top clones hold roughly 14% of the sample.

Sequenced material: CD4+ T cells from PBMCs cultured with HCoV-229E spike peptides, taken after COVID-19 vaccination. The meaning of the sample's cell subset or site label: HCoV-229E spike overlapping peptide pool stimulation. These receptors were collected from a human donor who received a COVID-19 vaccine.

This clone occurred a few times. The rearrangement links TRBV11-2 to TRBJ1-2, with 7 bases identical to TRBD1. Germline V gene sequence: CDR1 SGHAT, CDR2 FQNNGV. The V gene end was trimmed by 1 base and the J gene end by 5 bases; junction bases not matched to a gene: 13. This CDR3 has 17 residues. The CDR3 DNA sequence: TGTGCCAGCAGCTTAGGGAGGTCCACAGGGGTCCAGTATGGCTACACCTTC. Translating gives CASSLGRSTGVQYGYTF.

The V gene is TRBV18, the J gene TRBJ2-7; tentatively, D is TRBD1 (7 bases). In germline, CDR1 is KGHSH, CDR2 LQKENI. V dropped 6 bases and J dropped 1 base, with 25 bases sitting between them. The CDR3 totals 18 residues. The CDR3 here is CASSQGGPSIVTSYEQYF. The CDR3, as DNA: TGTGCCAGCTCGCAGGGGGGCCCATCGATCGTGACTTCCTACGAGCAGTACTTC. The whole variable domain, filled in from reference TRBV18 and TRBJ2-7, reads NAGVMQNPRHLVRRRGQEARLRCSPMKGHSHVYWYRQLPEEGLKFMVYLQKENIIDESGMPKERFSAEFPKEGPSILRIQQVVRGDSAAYFCASSQGGPSIVTSYEQYFGPGTRLTVT.

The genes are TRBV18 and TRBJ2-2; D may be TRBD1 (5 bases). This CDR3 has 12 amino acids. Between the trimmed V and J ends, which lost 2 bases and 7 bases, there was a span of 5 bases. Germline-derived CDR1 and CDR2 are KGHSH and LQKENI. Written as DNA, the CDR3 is TGTGCCAGCTCACCAAGGGGCGGGGAGCTGTTTTTT. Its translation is CASSPRGGELFF.

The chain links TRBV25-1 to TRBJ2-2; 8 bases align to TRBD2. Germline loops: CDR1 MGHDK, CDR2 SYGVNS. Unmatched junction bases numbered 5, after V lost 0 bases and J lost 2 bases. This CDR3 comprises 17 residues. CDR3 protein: CASSEYSGTINTGELFF. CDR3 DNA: TGTGCCAGCAGTGAATATAGCGGGACAATTAACACCGGGGAGCTGTTTTTT.

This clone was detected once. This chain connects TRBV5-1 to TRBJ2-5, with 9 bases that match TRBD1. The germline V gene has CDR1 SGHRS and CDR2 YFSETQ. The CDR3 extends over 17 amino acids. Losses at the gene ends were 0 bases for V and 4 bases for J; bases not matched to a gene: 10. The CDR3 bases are TGCGCCAGCAGCTTGGGGCCACAGGGGGCGCTGGGAGAGACCCAGTACTTC. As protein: CASSLGPQGALGETQYF. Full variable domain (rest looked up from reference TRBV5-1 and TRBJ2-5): KAGVTQTPRYLIKTRGQQVTLSCSPISGHRSVSWYQQTPGQGLQFLFEYFSETQRNKGNFPGRFSGRQFSNSRSEMNVSTLELGDSALYLCASSLGPQGALGETQYFGPGTRLLVL.

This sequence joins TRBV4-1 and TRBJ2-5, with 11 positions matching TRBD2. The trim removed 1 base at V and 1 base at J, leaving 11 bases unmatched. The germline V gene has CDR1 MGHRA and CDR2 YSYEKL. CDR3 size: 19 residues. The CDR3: CASSQGPPLSGGAQETQYF. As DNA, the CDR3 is TGCGCCAGCAGCCAAGGACCCCCCCTTAGCGGGGGGGCCCAAGAGACCCAGTACTTC.

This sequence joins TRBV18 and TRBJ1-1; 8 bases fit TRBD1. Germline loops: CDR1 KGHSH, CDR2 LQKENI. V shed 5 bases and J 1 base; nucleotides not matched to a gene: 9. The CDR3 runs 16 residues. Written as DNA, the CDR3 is TGTGCCAGCTCAAAAATGACAGGGGCTCCGAACACTGAAGCTTTCTTT. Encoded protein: CASSKMTGAPNTEAFF.

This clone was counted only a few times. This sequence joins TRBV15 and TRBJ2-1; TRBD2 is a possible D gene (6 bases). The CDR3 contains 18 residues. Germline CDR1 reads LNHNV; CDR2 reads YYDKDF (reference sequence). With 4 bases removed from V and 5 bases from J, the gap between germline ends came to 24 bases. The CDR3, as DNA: TGTGCCACCAGCACCTCGGCTATCGGGAGAGTATTCCACAATGAGCAGTTCTTC. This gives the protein CATSTSAIGRVFHNEQFF.

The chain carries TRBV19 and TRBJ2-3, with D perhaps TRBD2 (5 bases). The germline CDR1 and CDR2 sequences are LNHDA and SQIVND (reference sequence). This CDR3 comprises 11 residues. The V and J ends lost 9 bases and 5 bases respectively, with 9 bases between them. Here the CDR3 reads CASRREDTQYF. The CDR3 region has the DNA TGTGCCAGCCGTCGGGAAGATACGCAGTATTTT.

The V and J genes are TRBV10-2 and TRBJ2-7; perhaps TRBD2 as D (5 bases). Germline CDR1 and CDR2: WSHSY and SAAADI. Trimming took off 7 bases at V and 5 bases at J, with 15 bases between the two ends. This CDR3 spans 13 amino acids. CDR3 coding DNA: TGCGCCAGCATCACTCCGATCGGGGACGAGCAGTACTTC. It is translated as CASITPIGDEQYF.

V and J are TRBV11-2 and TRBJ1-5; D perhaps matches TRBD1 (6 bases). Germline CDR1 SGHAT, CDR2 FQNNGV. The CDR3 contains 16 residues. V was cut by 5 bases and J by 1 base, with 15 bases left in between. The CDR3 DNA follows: TGTGCCAGCAGCCAAATACAGGGCGGCAGCAATCAGCCCCAGCATTTT. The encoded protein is CASSQIQGGSNQPQHF.

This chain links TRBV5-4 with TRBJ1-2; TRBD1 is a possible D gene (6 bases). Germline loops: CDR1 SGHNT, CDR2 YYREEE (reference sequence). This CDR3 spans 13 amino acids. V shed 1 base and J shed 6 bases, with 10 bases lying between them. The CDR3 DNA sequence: TGTGCCAGCAGCTTGTTTCAGGGGAATGGCTACACCTTC. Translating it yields CASSLFQGNGYTF.

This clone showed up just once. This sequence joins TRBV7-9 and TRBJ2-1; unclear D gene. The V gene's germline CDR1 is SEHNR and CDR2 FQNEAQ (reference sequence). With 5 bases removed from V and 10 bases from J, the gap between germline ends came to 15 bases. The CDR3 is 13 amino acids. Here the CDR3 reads CASSQWTKLEQFF. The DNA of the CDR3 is TGTGCCAGCAGCCAATGGACCAAGCTGGAGCAGTTCTTC. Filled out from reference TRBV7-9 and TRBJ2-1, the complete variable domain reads DTGVSQNPRHKITKRGQNVTFRCDPISEHNRLYWYRQTLGQGPEFLTYFQNEAQLEKSRLLSDRFSAERPKGSFSTLEIQRTEQGDSAMYLCASSQWTKLEQFFGPGTRLTVL.